Sequencing of this T cell receptor beta chain was carried out in a study of early T cells in non-severe SARS-CoV-2 infection. Overall study context: Sequencing used unsorted whole-blood bulk RNA, so chains lack pairing. General study points: CD4 and private specificities were missed by VDJdb matching, which favored anti-spike CD8 responses.

Remarks on this clonotype: The antigen is undetermined.

The library protocol tagged individual cDNA molecules with unique molecular identifiers. Each CDR3 protein is one row after TCRdb ran MiXCR on the 5' RACE reads. The sample yields about 27,000 distinct CDR3 sequences, about 3% seen once. The clonotype comes from an adult who was a healthcare worker with PCR-confirmed SARS-CoV-2 infection or an uninfected control (not recorded which). Material: whole blood.

CDR3 coding DNA: TGTGCCAGCAGTGAATTGCGGGGGGCCCCCACAGATACGCAGTATTTT. This gives the protein CASSELRGAPTDTQYF. V gene TRBV6-6 combines with J gene TRBJ2-3, with TRBD2 matching over 8 bases. There are 16 residues in the CDR3. Unmatched junction bases numbered 9, after V lost 5 bases and J lost 2 bases. Germline V gene data show CDR1 as MNHNY and CDR2 as SVGAGI (reference sequence).